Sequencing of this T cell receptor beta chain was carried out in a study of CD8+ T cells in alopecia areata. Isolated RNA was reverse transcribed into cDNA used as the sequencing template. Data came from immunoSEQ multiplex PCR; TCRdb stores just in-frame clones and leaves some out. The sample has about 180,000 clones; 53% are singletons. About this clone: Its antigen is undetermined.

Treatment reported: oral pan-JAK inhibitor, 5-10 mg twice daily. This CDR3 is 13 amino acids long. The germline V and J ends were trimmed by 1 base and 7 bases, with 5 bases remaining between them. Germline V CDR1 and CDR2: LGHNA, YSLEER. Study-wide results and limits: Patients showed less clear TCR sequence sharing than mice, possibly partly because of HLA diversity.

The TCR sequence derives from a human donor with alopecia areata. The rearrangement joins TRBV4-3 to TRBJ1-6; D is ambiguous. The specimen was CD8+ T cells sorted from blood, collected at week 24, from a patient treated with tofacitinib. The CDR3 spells CASSQGENSPLHF. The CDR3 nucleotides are TGCGCCAGCAGCCAAGGGGAAAATTCACCCCTCCACTTT.